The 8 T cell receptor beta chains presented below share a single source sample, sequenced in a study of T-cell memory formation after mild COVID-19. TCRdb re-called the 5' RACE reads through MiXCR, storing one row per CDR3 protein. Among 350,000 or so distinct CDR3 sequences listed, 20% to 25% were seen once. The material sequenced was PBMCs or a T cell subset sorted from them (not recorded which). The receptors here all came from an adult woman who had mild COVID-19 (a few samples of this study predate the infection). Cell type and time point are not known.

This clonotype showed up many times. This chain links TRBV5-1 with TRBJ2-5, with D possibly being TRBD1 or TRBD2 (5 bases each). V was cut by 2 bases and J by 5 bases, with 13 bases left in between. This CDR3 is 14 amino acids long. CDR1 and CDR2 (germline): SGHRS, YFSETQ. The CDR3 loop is CASSLYGARETQYF. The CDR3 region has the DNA TGCGCCAGCAGCTTATACGGGGCTAGGGAGACCCAGTACTTC.

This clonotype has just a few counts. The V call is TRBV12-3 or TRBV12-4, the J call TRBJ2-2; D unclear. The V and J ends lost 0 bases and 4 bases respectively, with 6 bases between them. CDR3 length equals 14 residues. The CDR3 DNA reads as TGTGCCAGCAGTTTAGCGAGAGGCACCGGGGAGCTGTTTTTT. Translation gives CASSLARGTGELFF.

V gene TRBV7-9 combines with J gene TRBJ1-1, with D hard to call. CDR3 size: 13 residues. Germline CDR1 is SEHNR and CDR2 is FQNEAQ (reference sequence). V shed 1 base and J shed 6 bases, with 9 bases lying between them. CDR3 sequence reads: CASSLVPKAEAFF. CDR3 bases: TGTGCCAGCAGCTTAGTACCCAAGGCTGAAGCTTTCTTT.

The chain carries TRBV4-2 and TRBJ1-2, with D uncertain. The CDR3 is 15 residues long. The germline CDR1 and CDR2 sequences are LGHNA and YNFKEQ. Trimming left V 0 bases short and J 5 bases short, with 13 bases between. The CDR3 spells CASSQDRGVRYGYTF. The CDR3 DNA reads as TGTGCCAGCAGCCAAGATCGTGGTGTGAGGTATGGCTACACCTTC.

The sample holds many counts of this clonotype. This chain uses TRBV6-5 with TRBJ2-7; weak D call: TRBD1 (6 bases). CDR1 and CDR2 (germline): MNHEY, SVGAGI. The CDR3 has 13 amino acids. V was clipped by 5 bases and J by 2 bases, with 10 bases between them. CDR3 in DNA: TGTGCCAGCAGTCAACAGGGACCCTACGAGCAGTACTTC. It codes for CASSQQGPYEQYF.

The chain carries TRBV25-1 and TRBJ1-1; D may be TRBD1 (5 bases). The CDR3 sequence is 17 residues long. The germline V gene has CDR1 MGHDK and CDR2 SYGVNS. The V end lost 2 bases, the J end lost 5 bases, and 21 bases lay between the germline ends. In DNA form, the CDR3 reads TGTGCCAGCAGTGAACGGACACACAACCGAAAGGGTACTGAAGCTTTCTTT. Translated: CASSERTHNRKGTEAFF.

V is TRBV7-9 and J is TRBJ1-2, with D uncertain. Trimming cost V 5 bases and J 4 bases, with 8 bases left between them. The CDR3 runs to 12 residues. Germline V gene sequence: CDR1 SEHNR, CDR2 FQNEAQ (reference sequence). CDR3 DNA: TGTGCCAGCAGCACCGGGGTCTATGGCTACACCTTC. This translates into CASSTGVYGYTF.

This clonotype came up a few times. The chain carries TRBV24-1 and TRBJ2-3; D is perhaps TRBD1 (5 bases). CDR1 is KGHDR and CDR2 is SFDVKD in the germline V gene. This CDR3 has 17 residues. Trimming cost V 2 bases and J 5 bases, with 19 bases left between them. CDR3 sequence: CATSDYTSGKRGDTQYF. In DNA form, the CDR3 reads TGTGCCACCAGTGATTATACCTCAGGGAAACGTGGAGATACGCAGTATTTT.